The 25 T cell receptor beta chains below all came from one sample that was sequenced in a study of control samples from healthy donors and cancer patients. TCRdb's table, derived via immunoSEQ multiplex PCR, lists solely in-frame clones and lacks some. The sample carries more than 50,000 clones, roughly 95% recorded once. Sequencing was done on a sample of blood. These receptors came from a woman between 18 and 29 years old in good health.

The chain joins TRBV27 to TRBJ2-5; D is perhaps TRBD2 (6 bases). The CDR3 contains 12 residues. Trimming removed 3 bases at V and 7 bases at J, with 9 bases between. Germline V gene sequence: CDR1 MNHEY, CDR2 SMNVEV (reference sequence). This CDR3 is CASSFGGGTQYF. Written as DNA, the CDR3 is TGTGCCAGCAGTTTTGGGGGAGGGACCCAGTACTTC.

The V gene is TRBV5-1, the J gene TRBJ2-2; D unresolved. There are 12 residues in the CDR3. Trimming stripped 1 base from V and 2 bases from J, with 0 bases between. Germline V gene sequence: CDR1 SGHRS, CDR2 YFSETQ. CDR3 coding DNA: TGCGCCAGCAGCTTGAACACCGGGGAGCTGTTTTTT. This encodes CASSLNTGELFF.

The rearrangement uses TRBV5-1 and TRBJ2-5; no clear D gene. Germline V CDR1 and CDR2: SGHRS, YFSETQ. V shed 5 bases and J shed 2 bases, with 4 bases lying between them. The CDR3 has 11 residues. CDR3 region: CASRSQETQYF. In nucleotides, the CDR3 is TGCGCCAGCAGATCACAAGAGACCCAGTACTTC.

In the case of this clone: One end of the junction is discordant with germline, which a read error may explain. V and J are TRBV20-1 and TRBJ1-2; no firm D call. The length of the CDR3 is 8 residues. The germline gives CDR1 DFQATT, CDR2 SNEGSKA (reference sequence). CDR3 DNA: TGCAGTGCTAGAGTCGGTTTCTTC. Translating it yields CSARVGFF.

This chain uses TRBV6-2 or TRBV6-3 with TRBJ2-7; no definite D call. Trimming pared 2 bases from V and 6 bases from J, leaving 8 bases between. Germline values: CDR1 MNHEY, CDR2 SVGEGT. The CDR3 runs to 12 residues. CDR3 nucleotide sequence: TGTGCCAGCAGTTACATCCGGACCGAGCAGTACTTC. Protein sequence: CASSYIRTEQYF.

The V and J genes are TRBV11-2 and TRBJ2-1; 9 bases map to TRBD2. V was clipped by 1 base and J by 7 bases; unmatched bases: 5. Germline CDR1 SGHAT, CDR2 FQNNGV. This CDR3 has 15 amino acids. The DNA for the CDR3 is TGTGCCAGCAGCTTAGCACTAGCGGGCAGGAATGAGCAGTTCTTC. Protein sequence: CASSLALAGRNEQFF.

Notes on this clone: Within the sample, other DNA sequences also encode this same CDR3. The V gene is TRBV6-1, the J gene TRBJ1-1; D gene uncertain. V gave up 2 bases and J gave up 2 bases, with 9 bases separating them. The CDR3 covers 14 residues. The V gene's germline CDR1 is MNHNS and CDR2 SASEGT. The CDR3 DNA is TGTGCCAGCAGTGAAAGGAGGAGAAACACTGAAGCTTTCTTT. Its protein product is CASSERRRNTEAFF.

The rearrangement uses TRBV15 and TRBJ1-3; D is undetermined. Germline assignment: CDR1 LNHNV and CDR2 YYDKDF (reference sequence). V lost 0 bases and J lost 0, with 6 bases in between. The CDR3 has 15 residues. The CDR3 nucleotides are TGTGCCACCAGCAGAGATGGGGACTCTGGAAACACCATATATTTT. It yields the protein CATSRDGDSGNTIYF. The full variable domain, completed using reference TRBV15 and TRBJ1-3, is DAMVIQNPRYQVTQFGKPVTLSCSQTLNHNVMYWYQQKSSQAPKLLFHYYDKDFNNEADTPDNFQSRRPNTSFCFLDIRSPGLGDTAMYLCATSRDGDSGNTIYFGEGSWLTVV.

The rearrangement uses TRBV6-5 and TRBJ1-3; 7 nucleotides align to TRBD1. The CDR3 totals 15 residues. The germline V gene encodes CDR1 MNHEY and CDR2 SVGAGI. Trimming at V came to 6 bases and at J to 2 bases, leaving 7 bases not matched to a gene. The CDR3 sequence is CASRIDRVTGNTIYF. CDR3 nucleotides: TGTGCCAGCAGGATCGACAGGGTAACTGGAAACACCATATATTTT.

The chain links TRBV6-1 to TRBJ2-7; no firm D call. The CDR3 spans 13 residues. V shed 1 base and J shed 3 bases, with 7 bases lying between them. Germline CDR1 reads MNHNS; CDR2 reads SASEGT. For the CDR3, the DNA is TGTGCCAGCAGTGAAGGATTCGGCTACGAGCAGTACTTC. Its protein is CASSEGFGYEQYF.

In nucleotides, the CDR3 is TGCGCCAGCAGGGGGGGGTTTACTAATGAAAAACTGTTTTTT. Amino acid sequence: CASRGGFTNEKLFF. The gene calls are TRBV10-1 and TRBJ1-4, with D possibly matching TRBD1 (5 bases). The CDR3 runs to 14 residues. Trimming shortened V by 6 bases and J by 2 bases, and 10 bases separated the two germline ends. Germline assignment: CDR1 WNHNN and CDR2 SYGVQD (reference sequence).

The chain carries TRBV11-2 and TRBJ1-1, with 10 nucleotides matching TRBD1. Germline V gene lookup returns CDR1 SGHAT and CDR2 FQNNGV. The CDR3 totals 17 residues. The junction had 9 bases not matched to a gene; V was cut back by 4 bases and J by 1 base. CDR3 in amino acids: CASSWGRTGGANTEAFF. The DNA of the CDR3 is TGTGCCAGCAGCTGGGGAAGGACAGGGGGGGCGAACACTGAAGCTTTCTTT.

The chain recombines TRBV18 with TRBJ1-5, with 7 bases identical to TRBD1. The CDR3 covers 15 residues. V shed 4 bases and J 2 bases; nucleotides not matched to a gene: 5. In germline, CDR1 is KGHSH, CDR2 LQKENI. CDR3 sequence: CASSQGAQGNQPQHF. Here the CDR3 DNA reads TGTGCCAGCTCACAGGGGGCACAGGGCAATCAGCCCCAGCATTTT.

This sequence joins TRBV27 and TRBJ2-1; D gene uncertain. The CDR3 contains 15 residues. Germline CDR1 MNHEY, CDR2 SMNVEV (reference sequence). V was pared by 5 bases and J by 0 bases, with 11 bases between. The CDR3 loop is CASSRPSSSYNEQFF. Written as DNA, the CDR3 is TGTGCCAGCAGTCGACCGTCGAGCTCCTACAATGAGCAGTTCTTC.

This rearrangement joins TRBV2 to TRBJ1-5; D not resolved. The CDR3 runs 14 residues. Trimming cost V 6 bases and J 9 bases, with 18 bases left between them. Looked up from germline, CDR1 is SNHLY and CDR2 is FYNNEI. The chain's CDR3 is CASRWRSMVSPQHF. In DNA, the CDR3 is TGTGCCAGCAGGTGGCGTAGTATGGTTTCGCCCCAGCATTTT.

J is TRBJ1-1 and V is TRBV19; TRBD1 is a possible D gene (5 bases). This CDR3 region has 14 residues. Trimming took off 5 bases at V and 5 bases at J, with 15 bases between the two ends. Germline V gene data show CDR1 as LNHDA and CDR2 as SQIVND (reference sequence). As DNA, the CDR3 is TGTGCCAGTAGTTTCACCCTCACAGGAACTGAAGCTTTCTTT. Amino acids: CASSFTLTGTEAFF.

In nucleotides, the CDR3 is TGTGCCAGCAGATCCCTGGGGGGCATTGAAGCTTTCTTT. Translating it yields CASRSLGGIEAFF. This chain links TRBV27 with TRBJ1-1, with D maybe TRBD1 (6 bases). V gave up 6 bases and J gave up 7 bases, with 15 bases separating them. Germline assignment: CDR1 MNHEY and CDR2 SMNVEV (reference sequence). CDR3 size: 13 residues.

The chain uses TRBV18 and TRBJ2-6; D is possibly TRBD2 (7 bases). The germline CDR1 and CDR2 sequences are KGHSH and LQKENI. Deletions cut 3 bases from V and 4 bases from J, with 16 bases between. The CDR3 loop spans 17 amino acids. The CDR3 region has the DNA TGTGCCAGCTCACCTATACTCGGGGGGCCAGGGGCCAACGTCCTGACTTTC. Amino acids: CASSPILGGPGANVLTF. Full variable domain (outside the CDR3, taken from reference TRBV18 and TRBJ2-6): NAGVMQNPRHLVRRRGQEARLRCSPMKGHSHVYWYRQLPEEGLKFMVYLQKENIIDESGMPKERFSAEFPKEGPSILRIQQVVRGDSAAYFCASSPILGGPGANVLTFGAGSRLTVL.

CDR3 DNA: TGTGCCAGCAGCGCCCCCTCCGACAGGGTCGGTGGCTACACCTTC. Its protein is CASSAPSDRVGGYTF. The chain is built from TRBV9 and TRBJ1-2; 7 nucleotides align to TRBD1. CDR3 size: 15 residues. V was pared by 3 bases and J by 7 bases, with 12 bases of the junction left unmatched. Germline values: CDR1 SGDLS, CDR2 YYNGEE.

This chain links TRBV6-4 with TRBJ1-1, with a weak D call TRBD1 (5 bases). Germline assignment: CDR1 MRHNA and CDR2 SNTAGT. CDR3 length: 14 amino acids. V was trimmed by 0 bases and J by 6 bases, leaving 11 bases between them. The CDR3 DNA reads TGTGCCAGCAGTGACTCGGGGGAGAAGGCTGAAGCTTTCTTT. Translating it yields CASSDSGEKAEAFF.

The gene calls are TRBV4-1 and TRBJ2-7; 9 nucleotides agree with TRBD2. The ends lost 0 bases at V and 2 bases at J; junction bases unmatched: 14. This CDR3 is built from 19 residues. The V gene's germline CDR1 is MGHRA and CDR2 YSYEKL. CDR3 residues: CASSQDIGYSGGPPYEQYF. The CDR3, as DNA: TGCGCCAGCAGCCAAGATATAGGGTATAGCGGGGGTCCACCCTACGAGCAGTACTTC.

The rearrangement joins TRBV6-5 to TRBJ2-5; D may correspond to TRBD1 or TRBD2 (6 bases each). Trimming took off 1 base at V and 3 bases at J, with 12 bases between the two ends. In germline, CDR1 is MNHEY, CDR2 SVGAGI. This CDR3 spans 15 amino acids. This CDR3 is CASSYYKGGEETQYF. In DNA form, the CDR3 reads TGTGCCAGCAGTTACTATAAGGGGGGTGAAGAGACCCAGTACTTC.

V gene TRBV4-2 combines with J gene TRBJ2-7; no definite D call. There are 15 residues in the CDR3. V lost 0 bases, J lost 1 base, and 10 bases lay in between. Germline CDR1 LGHNA, CDR2 YNFKEQ. CDR3 region: CASSQDLGGSYEQYF. Here the CDR3 DNA reads TGTGCCAGCAGCCAAGATTTGGGCGGTTCCTACGAGCAGTACTTC.

The rearrangement links TRBV6-5 to TRBJ2-7, with a weak D call TRBD1 (5 bases). Germline CDR1 reads MNHEY; CDR2 reads SVGAGI. V lost 4 bases and J lost 3, with 13 bases in between. The CDR3 totals 14 residues. The CDR3 DNA reads as TGTGCCAGCAGTTTGACAGAGGAAGGCTACGAGCAGTACTTC. Protein: CASSLTEEGYEQYF.

This chain links TRBV6-4 with TRBJ1-1; D is undetermined. Trimming shortened V by 6 bases and J by 3 bases, and 11 bases separated the two germline ends. The CDR3 has 13 residues. CDR1 and CDR2 from the germline V gene are MRHNA and SNTAGT. CDR3 DNA sequence: TGTGCCAGCAGACGGGAAGGCCACACTGAAGCTTTCTTT. It is translated as CASRREGHTEAFF.